These 7 T cell receptor beta chains were sequenced from one sample in a study of beta chain features in type 1 diabetes. Whole-study results and caveats: Shorter TCRB CDR3s, moderately but significantly so, marked every one of the four CD4+ subsets in Type 1 diabetes patients.

No antigen has been identified for these receptors. As every portion of the isolated RNA was reverse transcribed, the sequencing read expressed TCRB transcripts. Sequencing was performed with immunoSEQ multiplex PCR; in TCRdb, only in-frame clones are kept and a portion is missing. In the table there are some 700,000 clones, about an eighth of which are singletons. Material: naive CD4+ T cells from blood. These receptors were obtained from a young man with type 1 diabetes.

This clone was counted a few times. V and J are TRBV15 and TRBJ2-7; D is unclear. V dropped 0 bases and J dropped 3 bases, with 6 bases sitting between them. From germline, CDR1 is LNHNV and CDR2 YYDKDF (reference sequence). This CDR3 has 13 residues. The CDR3 DNA sequence: TGTGCCACCAGCAGAGATGGCAGCTACGAGCAGTACTTC. Residues: CATSRDGSYEQYF.

The chain couples TRBV7-2 to TRBJ1-1; D might be TRBD1 (5 bases). CDR1 is SGHTA and CDR2 is FQGNSA in the germline V gene. The CDR3 length is 16 residues. The germline V and J ends were trimmed by 5 bases and 1 base, with 17 bases remaining between them. CDR3 sequence reads: CASSIGHPGRNTEAFF. The CDR3 coding sequence is TGTGCCAGCAGCATCGGACACCCGGGGCGGAACACTGAAGCTTTCTTT.

This chain connects TRBV6-1 to TRBJ2-5, with TRBD2 as a possible D gene (5 bases). The length of the CDR3 is 13 residues. Germline V gene data show CDR1 as MNHNS and CDR2 as SASEGT. Trimming stripped 6 bases from V and 4 bases from J, with 12 bases between. CDR3 amino acids: CASSPGLGETQYF. In DNA form, the CDR3 reads TGTGCCAGCAGCCCAGGACTGGGAGAGACCCAGTACTTC.

The sample holds a few counts of this clone. The chain is built from TRBV5-1 and TRBJ2-3; 11 positions match TRBD2. This CDR3 is 14 amino acids long. Trimming at V came to 3 bases and at J to 6 bases, leaving 3 bases not matched to a gene. CDR1 is SGHRS, CDR2 YFSETQ, per germline. CDR3 protein: CASSSGTSGDTQYF. CDR3 nucleotide sequence: TGCGCCAGCAGCTCCGGGACTAGCGGTGATACGCAGTATTTT.

The table lists this clone with a few counts. This CDR3 reads CASSRRTDQETQYF. As DNA, the CDR3 is TGTGCCAGCAGCCGACGGACGGATCAAGAGACCCAGTACTTC. The gene calls are TRBV13 and TRBJ2-5; D remains ambiguous. V was pared by 5 bases and J by 2 bases, with 12 bases between. Germline CDR1 reads PRHDT; CDR2 reads FYEKMQ (reference sequence). The length of the CDR3 is 14 residues.

This chain connects TRBV7-2 to TRBJ2-5, with 12 bases identical to TRBD2. Germline-derived CDR1 and CDR2 are SGHTA and FQGNSA. Germline trimming cut 4 bases from V and 9 bases from J; bases unmatched to any gene: 9. CDR3 length equals 15 residues. Here the CDR3 reads CASSSSGGARRAQYF. Here the CDR3 DNA reads TGTGCCAGCAGCTCTAGCGGGGGGGCGAGGAGGGCCCAGTACTTC.

This clone was seen only a few times. The gene calls are TRBV30 and TRBJ1-1; the D is unclear. Germline CDR1 GTSNPN, CDR2 SVGIG (reference sequence). Trimming took 5 bases from V and 2 from J, leaving 9 bases between them. The CDR3 has 12 residues. CDR3 protein: CAWRLLNTEAFF. The CDR3 region has the DNA TGTGCCTGGCGCCTCTTAAACACTGAAGCTTTCTTT.